This entry describes one TCR beta chain. Its antigen remains unknown. The record originates from a study of cytomegalovirus exposure and HLA in healthy donors. For the study at large: An early data release held 75 million to 100 million unique TCRs from HLA-typed donors.

PCR involved 60 Vbeta and 13 Jbeta primers. TCRdb's copy holds only in-frame clones and misses some; the assay was immunoSEQ multiplex PCR. The sample records roughly 190,000 clones, about 86% being singletons. This CDR3 is 17 amino acids long. Germline V CDR1 and CDR2: SGHRS, YFSETQ. The junction had 6 bases not matched to a gene; V was cut back by 1 base and J by 0 bases. Study conclusions and caveats: Across HLA loci, a later analysis found differing TCR association rates, with DRB1 most and HLA-C fewest.

This rearrangement joins TRBV5-1 to TRBJ2-1; the match to TRBD2 covers 8 bases. The receptor's source is a middle-aged man in good health and CMV-seropositive. Sequenced sample: PBMCs. The CDR3 spells CASSLLAGGSSYNEQFF. Written as DNA, the CDR3 is TGCGCCAGCAGCTTGTTGGCGGGAGGTAGCTCCTACAATGAGCAGTTCTTC.